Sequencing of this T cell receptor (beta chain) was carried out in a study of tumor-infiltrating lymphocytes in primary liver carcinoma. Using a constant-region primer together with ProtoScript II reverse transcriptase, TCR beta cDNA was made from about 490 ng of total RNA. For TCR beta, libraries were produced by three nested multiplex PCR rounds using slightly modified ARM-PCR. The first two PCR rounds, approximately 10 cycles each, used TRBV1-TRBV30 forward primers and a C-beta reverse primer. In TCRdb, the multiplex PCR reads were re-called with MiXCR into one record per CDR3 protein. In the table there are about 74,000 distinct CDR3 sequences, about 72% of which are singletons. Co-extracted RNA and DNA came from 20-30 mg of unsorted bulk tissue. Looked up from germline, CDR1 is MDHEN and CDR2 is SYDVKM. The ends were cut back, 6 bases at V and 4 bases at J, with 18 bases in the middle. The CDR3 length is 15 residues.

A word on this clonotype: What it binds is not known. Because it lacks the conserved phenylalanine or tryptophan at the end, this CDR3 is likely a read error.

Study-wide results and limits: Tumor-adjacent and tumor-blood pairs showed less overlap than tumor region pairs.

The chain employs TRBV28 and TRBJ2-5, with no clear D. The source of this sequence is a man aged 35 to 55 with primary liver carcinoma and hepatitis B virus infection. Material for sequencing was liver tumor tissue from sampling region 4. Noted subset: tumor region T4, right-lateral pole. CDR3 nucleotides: TGTGCCAGCAGCAAGGCCGGAGCCCTTGGAGAGACCCAGTACTCC. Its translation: CASSKAGALGETQYS.